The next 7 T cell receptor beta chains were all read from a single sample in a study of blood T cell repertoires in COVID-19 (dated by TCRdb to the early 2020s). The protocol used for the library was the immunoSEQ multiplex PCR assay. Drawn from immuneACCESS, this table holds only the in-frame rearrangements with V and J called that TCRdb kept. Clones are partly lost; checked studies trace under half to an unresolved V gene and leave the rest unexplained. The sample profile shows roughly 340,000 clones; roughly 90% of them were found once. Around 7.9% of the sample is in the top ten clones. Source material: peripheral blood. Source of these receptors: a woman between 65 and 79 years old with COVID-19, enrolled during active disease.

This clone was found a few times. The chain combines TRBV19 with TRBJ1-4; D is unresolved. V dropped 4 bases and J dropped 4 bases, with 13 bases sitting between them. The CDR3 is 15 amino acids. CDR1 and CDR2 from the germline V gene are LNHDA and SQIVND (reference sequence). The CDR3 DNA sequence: TGTGCCAGTAGTAGGGGAGGGCTCCTTAATGAAAAACTGTTTTTT. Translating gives CASSRGGLLNEKLFF.

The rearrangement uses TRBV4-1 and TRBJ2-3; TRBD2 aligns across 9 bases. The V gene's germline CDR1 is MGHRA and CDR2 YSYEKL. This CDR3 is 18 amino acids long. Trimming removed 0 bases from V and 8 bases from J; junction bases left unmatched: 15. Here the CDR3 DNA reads TGCGCCAGCAGCCAAGAAGGCATAGCGGGGGCACTCCTAGGTACGCAGTATTTT. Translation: CASSQEGIAGALLGTQYF.

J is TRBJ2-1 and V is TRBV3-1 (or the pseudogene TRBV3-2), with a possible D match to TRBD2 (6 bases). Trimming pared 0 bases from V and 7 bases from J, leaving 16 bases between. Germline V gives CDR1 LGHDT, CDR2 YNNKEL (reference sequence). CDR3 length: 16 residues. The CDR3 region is CASSQEKGLLYNEQFF. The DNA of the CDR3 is TGTGCCAGCAGCCAAGAAAAGGGACTCCTCTATAATGAGCAGTTCTTC.

In DNA, the CDR3 is TGTGCCAGCAGCCAAGGGACAGGGGTAGATGGCTACACCTTC. Translation: CASSQGTGVDGYTF. This chain connects TRBV3-1 (or the pseudogene TRBV3-2) to TRBJ1-2, with 9 nucleotides matching TRBD1. This CDR3 is built from 14 residues. The ends lost 1 base at V and 6 bases at J; junction bases unmatched: 3. Germline values: CDR1 LGHDT, CDR2 YNNKEL (reference sequence).

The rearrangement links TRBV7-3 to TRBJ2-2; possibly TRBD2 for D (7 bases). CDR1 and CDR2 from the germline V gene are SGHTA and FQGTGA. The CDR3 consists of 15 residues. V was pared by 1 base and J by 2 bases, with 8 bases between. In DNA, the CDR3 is TGTGCCAGCAGCTTAAGCGGGGGCAACACCGGGGAGCTGTTTTTT. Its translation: CASSLSGGNTGELFF.

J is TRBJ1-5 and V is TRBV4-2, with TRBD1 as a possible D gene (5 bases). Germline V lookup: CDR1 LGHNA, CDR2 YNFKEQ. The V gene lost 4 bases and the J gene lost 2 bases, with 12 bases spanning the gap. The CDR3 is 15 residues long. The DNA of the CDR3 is TGTGCCAGCAGCCCCTCGGGGGTGGGCAATCAGCCCCAGCATTTT. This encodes CASSPSGVGNQPQHF.

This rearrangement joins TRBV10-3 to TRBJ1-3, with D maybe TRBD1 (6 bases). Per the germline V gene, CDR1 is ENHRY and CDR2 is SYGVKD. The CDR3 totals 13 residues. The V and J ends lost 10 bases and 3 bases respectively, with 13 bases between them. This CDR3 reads CATIGGSGNTIYF. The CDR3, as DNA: TGTGCCACTATAGGGGGTAGTGGAAACACCATATATTTT.